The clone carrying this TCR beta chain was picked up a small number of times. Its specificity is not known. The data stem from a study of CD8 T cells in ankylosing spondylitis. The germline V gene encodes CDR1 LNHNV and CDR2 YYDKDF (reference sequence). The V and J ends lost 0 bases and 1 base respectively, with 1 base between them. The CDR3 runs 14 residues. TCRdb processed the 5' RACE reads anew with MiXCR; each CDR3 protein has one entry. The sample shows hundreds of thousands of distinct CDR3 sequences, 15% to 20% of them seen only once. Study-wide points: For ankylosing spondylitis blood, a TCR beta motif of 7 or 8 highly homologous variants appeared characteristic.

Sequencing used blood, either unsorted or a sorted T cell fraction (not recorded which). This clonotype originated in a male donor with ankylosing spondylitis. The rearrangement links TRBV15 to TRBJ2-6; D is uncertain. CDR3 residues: CATSRDSGANVLTF. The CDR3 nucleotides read TGTGCCACCAGCAGAGATTCTGGGGCCAACGTCCTGACTTTC.